This TCR beta chain was identified during a study of blood T cell repertoires in COVID-19 (dated by TCRdb to the early 2020s). As for the study more broadly: Collaborator samples came from the United States, Italy and Spain and covered acute and convalescent phases of COVID-19. The repertoires were made available in a free public database intended to serve as a resource for research on the immune response to SARS-CoV-2. The prospective study material was composed of cDNA or gDNA derived from T cells, B-cell-depleted T cells, or PBMCs. The dataset comprised deeply sampled blood TCRbeta repertoires from subjects exposed to, actively infected with, or recovered from COVID-19. Where available, HLA class I and class II types were taken from metadata supplied by the sample provider and were not determined by assay-based typing. Nearly every sample came with metadata listing a de-identified subject ID, COVID-19 status, age in years and sex. Samples were obtained from the ongoing ImmuneRACE study (first 160 participants) and from approximately 1,200 subjects provided by 6 global collaborators. Paper-wide results and their limitations: How much clinical and demographic metadata was included differed by source and by participant, and the metadata was provided uncurated.

About this clone itself: This receptor's antigen is unknown. Base qualities are missing; no much larger clone stands one base away.

The immunoSEQ Assay, a bias-controlled multiplex PCR, was used to amplify TCRbeta CDR3 regions from genomic DNA. Concerning the study's data processing: Nucleated cell counts per sample were estimated from amplification of reference gene primers within the assay. Sequence reads were collapsed and filtered to measure the absolute abundance of every unique TCRbeta CDR3 rearrangement. Productive Simpson clonality was computed per sample as the square root of Simpson's diversity index over productive rearrangements. TCRdb stores this immuneACCESS table with in-frame sequences only. Part of the clones is absent; in the studies checked, under half of the shortfall reflects unresolved V genes, and no reason is known for the rest. The V and J calls and clone size are taken from that table; D and trimming were inferred from the DNA. The sample has some 200,000 clones on record, roughly 80% of them singletons. The ten largest clones add up to over 13% of the sample.

The collaborating institutions used their own protocols to collect whole blood in K2EDTA tubes. For TCRbeta analysis, collaborators shipped samples as frozen whole blood, isolated PBMCs, or DNA extracted from either of those sample types. CDR1 and CDR2 were assigned from the germline V gene (reference sequence) as SGHKS and YYEKEE. The cysteine opens and the phenylalanine closes a CDR3 of 15 amino acids. Solely the CDR3 DNA is kept, with 45 bases framed from the first base. V loses 0 bases, J loses 4 bases, and the germline ends lie 13 bases apart. Sequencing was carried out using peripheral blood. The sequence is built from TRBV5-5 and TRBJ1-2; the D gene lacks a confident call. The receptor's source is a man aged 25 to 40 with active or convalescent COVID-19. The CDR3 in this case is CASSLAGYTFYGYTF. The nucleotide sequence reads as follows: TGTGCCAGCAGCTTGGCGGGGTATACGTTCTATGGCTACACCTTC. Reference TRBV5-5 and TRBJ1-2 genes cover what lies past the CDR3, so the full variable domain is DAGVTQSPTHLIKTRGQQVTLRCSPISGHKSVSWYQQVLGQGPQFIFQYYEKEERGRGNFPDRFSARQFPNYSSELNVNALLLGDSALYLCASSLAGYTFYGYTFGSGTRLTVV.